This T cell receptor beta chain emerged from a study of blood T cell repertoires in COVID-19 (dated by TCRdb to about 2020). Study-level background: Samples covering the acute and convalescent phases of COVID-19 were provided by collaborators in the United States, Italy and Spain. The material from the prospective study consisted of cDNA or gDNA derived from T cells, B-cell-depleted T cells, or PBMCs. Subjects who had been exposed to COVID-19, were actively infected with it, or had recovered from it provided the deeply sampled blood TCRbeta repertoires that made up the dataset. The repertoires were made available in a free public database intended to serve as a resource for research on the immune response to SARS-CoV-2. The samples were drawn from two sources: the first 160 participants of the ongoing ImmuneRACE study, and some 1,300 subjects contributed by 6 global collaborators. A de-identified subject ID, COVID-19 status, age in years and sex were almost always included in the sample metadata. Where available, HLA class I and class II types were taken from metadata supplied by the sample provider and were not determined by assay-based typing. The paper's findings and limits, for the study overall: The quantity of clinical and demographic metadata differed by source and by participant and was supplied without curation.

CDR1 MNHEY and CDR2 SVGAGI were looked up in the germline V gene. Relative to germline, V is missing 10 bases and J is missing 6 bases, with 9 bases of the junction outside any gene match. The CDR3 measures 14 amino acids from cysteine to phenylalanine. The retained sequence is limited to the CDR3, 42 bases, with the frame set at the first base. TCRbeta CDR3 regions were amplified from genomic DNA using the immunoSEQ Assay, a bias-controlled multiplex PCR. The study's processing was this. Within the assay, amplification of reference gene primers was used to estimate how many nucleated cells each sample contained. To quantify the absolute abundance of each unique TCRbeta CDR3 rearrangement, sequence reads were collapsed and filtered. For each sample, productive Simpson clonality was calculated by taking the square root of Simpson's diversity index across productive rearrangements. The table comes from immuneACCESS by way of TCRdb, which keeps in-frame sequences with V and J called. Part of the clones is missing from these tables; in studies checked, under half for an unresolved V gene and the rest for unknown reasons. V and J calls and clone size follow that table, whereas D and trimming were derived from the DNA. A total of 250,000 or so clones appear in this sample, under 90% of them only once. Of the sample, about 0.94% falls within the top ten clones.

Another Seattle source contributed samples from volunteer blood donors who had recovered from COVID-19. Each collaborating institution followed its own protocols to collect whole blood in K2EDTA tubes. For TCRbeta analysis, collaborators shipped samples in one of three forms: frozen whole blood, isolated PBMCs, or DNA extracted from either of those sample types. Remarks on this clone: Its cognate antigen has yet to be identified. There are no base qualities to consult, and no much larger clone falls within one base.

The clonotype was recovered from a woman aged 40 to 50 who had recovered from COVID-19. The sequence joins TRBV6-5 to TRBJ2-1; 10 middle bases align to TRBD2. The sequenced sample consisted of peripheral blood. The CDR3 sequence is CATSKREGRNEQFF. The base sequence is TGTGCCACCTCCAAGCGGGAGGGCCGCAATGAGCAGTTCTTC.